The source of this T cell receptor (beta chain) is a study of T cells in Graves' hyperthyroidism and ophthalmopathy (dated by TCRdb to the late 2010s). Regarding the study in general: Peripheral blood was collected at initial diagnosis, before any treatment. TCR V-J signatures able to tell the groups apart were searched for in a discovery cohort of 100 patients, of whom 43 had Graves' ophthalmopathy and around 57 had stable Graves' hyperthyroidism. Prospective prediction of ophthalmopathy was tested in an independent validation cohort consisting of 18 hyperthyroidism patients and approximately 16 patients who later progressed to ophthalmopathy. For training and testing, the 100 or so patients in the discovery cohort were randomly divided in a 7:3 ratio. In addition, the study compared T-cell repertoires in thyroid tissue and in blood from roughly 6 Graves' hyperthyroidism patients. Following sampling, methimazole starting at 30 mg daily was given to hyperthyroidism patients, and high-dose intravenous methylprednisolone was given to ophthalmopathy patients. According to the paper, TCR Vbeta CDR3 sequencing was carried out on 135 peripheral blood samples, which came from under 50 ophthalmopathy, approximately 78 hyperthyroidism and approximately 17 progressor patients. What the study reported, not specific to this receptor: In cross-validation, a model built on a 13 V-J signature told ophthalmopathy apart from stable hyperthyroidism with over 85% sensitivity and roughly 81% specificity, and in testing the same model reached 80%/75%. In validation, the model predicted progression to ophthalmopathy a median of about 6.5 months before onset, with roughly 68% sensitivity and nearly 75% specificity. Blood samples also contained most of the expanded thyroid clonotypes (frequency above 0.001), which suggests that blood repertoires may reflect thyroid immune responses. Sample size was not statistically predetermined, and investigators were not blinded to group allocation.

The TCR beta CDR3 regions were amplified from the RNA transcripts. The first round of RT-PCR for the TCR CDR3 was performed with the HTBI primer set and the Qiagen OneStep RT-PCR kit. Libraries were constructed in a second round of multiplex PCR, after which size selection and purification were carried out. The libraries were sequenced on an Illumina HiSeq2000 using paired-end 100 bp reads. The source study handled its data this way. SOAPnuke was used to process the raw data, with reads discarded if the reads contained adapters or uncalled bases, had a mean Phred below 15, or lacked an exact constant-primer or identifier match. High-quality paired reads were merged with COPE v1.2.5, and unique nucleotide sequences were defined as clonotypes. MiTCR v1.1 was used to align clonotypes to the IMGT TRBV, TRBD and TRBJ reference segments. Analysis was restricted to V-J combinations with a frequency above 0.0001, which covered 99.2% of repertoires. The TCS score was defined as the ratio of F50 (clonal expansion) to E x V (chaos), calculated using BLOSUM62-based TCRdist between CDR3 peptides within each V-J. Welch's t-statistics and random forest reduced around 510 V-J features to roughly 13, which were used in a naive Bayes classifier (R e1071). TCRdb reprocessing: public reads trimmed at Q25 with fastp, clones called with MiXCR, in-frame beta chains kept. Rows are unified per CDR3 protein, each entry keeping the most common DNA and genes. None of the V and J calls come from the authors' own analysis; TCRdb made them. The sample table contains some 440,000 distinct CDR3 sequences; only one count was recorded for about a sixth of them. The ten largest clones add up to 7.5% to 8% of the sample.

The CDR1 and CDR2 encoded by the germline V gene (reference sequence) are GTSNPN and SVGIG. From the cysteine up to the phenylalanine, the CDR3 has a length of 15 residues. The CDR3 DNA has 45 bases and is translated from base 1. V is pared back by 0 bases and J by 1 base, with 10 bases lying between the germline termini. This clonotype was observed at least ten times. Its antigen remains unidentified. No qualities accompany the bases; no much larger clone lies one base away. Stable Graves' hyperthyroidism was defined as the absence of progression to ophthalmopathy over 18 months of follow-up. Hyperthyroidism patients were aged 18 to 65 years and newly diagnosed, with disease duration of less than 2 months. Exclusion was applied to patients with uncontrolled infections, other autoimmune diseases, pregnancy or lactation. Diagnoses were established on the basis of clinical symptoms, serum thyroxine and TRAb, thyroid ultrasound, and orbital computed tomography. Ficoll-Paque density gradient centrifugation was used to isolate PBMCs from 10 ml of fresh peripheral blood. Trizol reagent was used to extract total RNA, and RNA quality was then checked on an Agilent 2100 Bioanalyzer.

The clonotype comes from a woman between 18 and 29 years old with Graves' hyperthyroidism. Material: blood. In this chain, TRBV30 is recombined with TRBJ1-3; a weak D assignment points to TRBD1 (6 bases agree). The CDR3 here reads CAWSVNRASGNTIYF. The DNA sequence is given as TGTGCCTGGAGTGTAAACAGGGCTTCTGGAAACACCATATATTTT.